This T cell receptor (beta chain) was sequenced in a study of blood T cell repertoires in COVID-19. Study-wide background: Whether acute or convalescent, the COVID-19 samples came from the United States, Italy and Spain. From T cells, B-cell-depleted T cells, or PBMCs came the material, which was cDNA or gDNA.

Those enrolled in Seattle joined during active infection and were followed longitudinally afterward. The authors' processing: Using reference gene primer amplification, nucleated cell counts were estimated. Profiled with immunoSEQ multiplex PCR; TCRdb holds only in-frame clones, not every one. The D gene and trimming were derived from the DNA, and the V and J assignments and clone size from that table. Of approximately 120,000 clones listed, roughly nine tenths were seen once; the top ten hold approximately 2%. This CDR3 is built from 15 residues. Germline values: CDR1 SQVTM, CDR2 ANQGSEA. V was cut by 1 base and J by 0 bases, with 10 bases left in between.

This chain joins TRBV29-1 and TRBJ1-3, with unresolved D. The specimen sequenced was peripheral blood. This clonotype was obtained from a man aged 50 or older with COVID-19, enrolled during active disease. CDR3 in amino acids: CSVEGHRSSGNTIYF. CDR3 coding DNA: TGCAGCGTTGAAGGTCACCGGAGCTCTGGAAACACCATATATTTT.